These 28 T cell receptor beta chains share one sample of origin, sequenced in a study of cytomegalovirus exposure and HLA in healthy donors (TCRdb year 2017). The method behind the library was the immunoSEQ multiplex PCR assay. A mixture of 60 forward primers for TCR Vbeta segments and 13 reverse primers for TCR Jbeta segments was used in the multiplex PCR. TCRdb re-hosts the immuneACCESS table, in-frame sequences only. Its copies lack some clones; in the studies checked, an unresolved V gene accounts for under half of them, and the cause for the rest is not known. The table for this sample lists 200,000 or so clones; around 85% of them were counted only once. The top ten constitute 3.8% of the sample. Sequencing was done on a sample of PBMCs. Source of these receptors: a man aged 45-60 years in good health and CMV-seronegative.

This chain joins TRBV5-1 and TRBJ2-3; D unclear. The V gene lost 3 bases and the J gene lost 2 bases, with 4 bases spanning the gap. Germline loops: CDR1 SGHRS, CDR2 YFSETQ. This CDR3 is built from 12 residues. CDR3 DNA sequence: TGCGCCAGCAGCTACTACACAGATACGCAGTATTTT. The encoded protein is CASSYYTDTQYF.

V is TRBV6-1 and J is TRBJ2-2; D may be TRBD1 (6 bases). Germline V gene lookup returns CDR1 MNHNS and CDR2 SASEGT. V dropped 5 bases and J dropped 2 bases, with 9 bases sitting between them. The CDR3 spans 14 residues. The CDR3 nucleotides are TGTGCCAGCAGTATACAGGGAAACACCGGGGAGCTGTTTTTT. Protein: CASSIQGNTGELFF.

The V gene is TRBV25-1, the J gene TRBJ1-1, with a possible D match to TRBD1 (6 bases). CDR3 length: 14 amino acids. The V gene's germline CDR1 is MGHDK and CDR2 SYGVNS. Deletions cut 5 bases from V and 1 base from J, with 11 bases between. This chain's CDR3 is CASSFLGQNTEAFF. The DNA for the CDR3 is TGTGCCAGCAGTTTCCTGGGACAGAACACTGAAGCTTTCTTT.

This chain links TRBV10-2 with TRBJ2-7; 8 bases match TRBD2. The germline V gene encodes CDR1 WSHSY and CDR2 SAAADI. The CDR3 extends over 15 amino acids. The V and J ends lost 8 bases and 0 bases, in that order; junction bases with no gene match: 9. The CDR3 DNA sequence: TGCGCCAGCCGGGAGGGGCCAGGGCTCTCCTACGAGCAGTACTTC. This encodes CASREGPGLSYEQYF.

The V and J genes are TRBV7-2 and TRBJ2-7; a possible D gene is TRBD2 (6 bases). Germline CDR1 is SGHTA and CDR2 is FQGNSA. Trimming left V 5 bases short and J 6 bases short, with 11 bases between. CDR3 length: 12 amino acids. CDR3 nucleotides: TGTGCCAGCAGCCCGGGAGCGCGCGAGCAGTACTTC. This translates into CASSPGAREQYF.

V is TRBV5-1 and J is TRBJ2-5, with 7 nucleotides matching TRBD1. The trim removed 7 bases at V and 1 base at J, leaving 7 bases unmatched. The CDR3 length is 14 residues. Germline V lookup: CDR1 SGHRS, CDR2 YFSETQ. CDR3 region: CASWMTGTQETQYF. The CDR3 nucleotides read TGCGCCAGCTGGATGACAGGGACCCAAGAGACCCAGTACTTC.

The V call is TRBV5-1, the J call TRBJ2-6; 9 bases match TRBD1. This CDR3 comprises 17 residues. Germline V CDR1 and CDR2: SGHRS, YFSETQ. V was clipped by 0 bases and J by 3 bases; unmatched bases: 4. The CDR3 DNA reads as TGCGCCAGCAGCTTGGTGGACAGGGGAAATGGGGCCAACGTCCTGACTTTC. This codes for CASSLVDRGNGANVLTF.

The chain uses TRBV29-1 and TRBJ1-1, with 9 bases identical to TRBD1. J gave up 5 bases and V 1 base, and 8 bases lay outside the gene matches. Germline V lookup: CDR1 SQVTM, CDR2 ANQGSEA. This CDR3 has 15 residues. The CDR3 sequence: CSVEGTGGAWTEAFF. In DNA form, the CDR3 reads TGCAGCGTTGAAGGTACAGGGGGCGCTTGGACTGAAGCTTTCTTT.

This chain links TRBV28 with TRBJ1-5; 8 nucleotides agree with TRBD1. Germline V gene lookup returns CDR1 MDHEN and CDR2 SYDVKM. The CDR3 covers 16 residues. V was clipped by 3 bases and J by 3 bases; unmatched bases: 7. CDR3 amino acids: CASSLAQGAHNQPQHF. CDR3 bases: TGTGCCAGCAGTTTGGCCCAGGGGGCTCACAATCAGCCCCAGCATTTT.

This clone was detected once. The chain couples TRBV19 to TRBJ1-1; possible D gene TRBD1, 5 bases. CDR1 LNHDA and CDR2 SQIVND come from the germline V gene (reference sequence). There are 16 residues in the CDR3. Trimming removed 3 bases at V and 0 bases at J, with 14 bases between. The chain's CDR3 is CASSMTRVVMNTEAFF. CDR3 bases: TGTGCCAGTAGTATGACCAGGGTGGTAATGAACACTGAAGCTTTCTTT.

The V gene is TRBV7-9, the J gene TRBJ1-1; D not certain. The CDR3 loop spans 13 amino acids. Trimming pared 2 bases from V and 1 base from J, leaving 5 bases between. Germline lookup yields CDR1 SEHNR and CDR2 FQNEAQ (reference sequence). CDR3: CASSLLENTEAFF. CDR3 bases: TGTGCCAGCAGCTTATTAGAGAACACTGAAGCTTTCTTT.

This clone was recorded only once. The rearrangement joins TRBV6-5 to TRBJ2-3; 10 bases map to TRBD2. J was trimmed by 5 bases and V by 0 bases; bases with no gene match: 5. Looked up from germline, CDR1 is MNHEY and CDR2 is SVGAGI. The length of the CDR3 is 16 residues. The CDR3 spells CASSYSLAGGLDTQYF. The CDR3 DNA is TGTGCCAGCAGTTACTCATTAGCGGGGGGTTTAGATACGCAGTATTTT.

This chain links TRBV30 with TRBJ1-6, with 7 bases matching TRBD1. The CDR3 spans 13 residues. CDR1 and CDR2 (germline): GTSNPN, SVGIG (reference sequence). V gave up 5 bases and J gave up 10 bases; unmatched junction bases: 8. CDR3: CAWDGDSGSPLHF. In nucleotides, the CDR3 is TGTGCCTGGGATGGGGACAGTGGATCACCCCTCCACTTT.

This sequence joins TRBV27 and TRBJ1-6; D remains unclear. This CDR3 region has 15 residues. V lost 1 base, J lost 7 bases, and 11 bases lay in between. Germline-derived CDR1 and CDR2 are MNHEY and SMNVEV (reference sequence). CDR3 loop: CASSLYHTRNSPLHF. For the CDR3, the DNA is TGTGCCAGCAGTTTATATCATACCCGGAATTCACCCCTCCACTTT.

This clone has only a few counts. The rearrangement links TRBV27 to TRBJ2-7; 7 positions match TRBD2. Germline V gene lookup returns CDR1 MNHEY and CDR2 SMNVEV (reference sequence). This CDR3 has 15 residues. The V segment lost 1 base and the J segment 5 bases; nucleotides outside the gene matches: 8. The CDR3 bases are TGTGCCAGCAGTTTATTGGGAGGGGCGGTCAACGAGCAGTACTTC. Translated: CASSLLGGAVNEQYF.

This clone showed up just a few times. The V call is TRBV4-2, the J call TRBJ1-1, with a possible D match to TRBD1 (6 bases). Germline V CDR1 and CDR2: LGHNA, YNFKEQ. The CDR3 is 15 amino acids. The V and J ends lost 3 bases and 6 bases respectively, with 17 bases between them. The CDR3 sequence: CASSQAQGGLAEAFF. DNA of the CDR3: TGTGCCAGCAGCCAGGCACAGGGCGGCTTGGCTGAAGCTTTCTTT.

This chain connects TRBV29-1 to TRBJ2-1; TRBD1 agrees at 10 bases. The V gene's germline CDR1 is SQVTM and CDR2 ANQGSEA. The CDR3 has 14 residues. The V and J ends lost 6 bases and 9 bases, in that order; junction bases with no gene match: 11. The CDR3 loop is CSVHRDRGGSEQFF. The CDR3 bases are TGCAGCGTGCACCGGGACAGGGGCGGCAGTGAGCAGTTCTTC.

This clone is a singleton in its sample. This chain links TRBV19 with TRBJ2-2; 7 bases line up with TRBD2. With V trimmed by 7 bases and J by 7 bases, 12 bases remained unmatched. The germline V gene encodes CDR1 LNHDA and CDR2 SQIVND (reference sequence). The length of the CDR3 is 15 residues. For the CDR3, the DNA is TGTGCCAGTACCCCCGGGACTACCCAGATCGGGGAGCTGTTTTTT. Translation: CASTPGTTQIGELFF.

This rearrangement joins TRBV10-3 to TRBJ1-2; TRBD1 agrees at 7 bases. The CDR3 loop spans 13 amino acids. Trimming cost V 5 bases and J 5 bases; bases outside gene matches: 5. In germline, CDR1 is ENHRY, CDR2 SYGVKD. Here the CDR3 DNA reads TGTGCCATCAGTAGACAGGGTAGTTATGGCTACACCTTC. As protein: CAISRQGSYGYTF.

The chain is built from TRBV6-5 and TRBJ1-1, with no clear D. Looked up from germline, CDR1 is MNHEY and CDR2 is SVGAGI. This CDR3 is 15 amino acids long. V lost 4 bases and J 0 bases, leaving 12 bases between the germline ends. The CDR3 sequence: CASSSPFRMNTEAFF. The CDR3 DNA is TGTGCCAGCAGTTCCCCGTTTAGAATGAACACTGAAGCTTTCTTT.

Details on this clone: The junction does not match germline at one end; this may be a read error. This chain links TRBV25-1 with TRBJ2-3; 9 bases line up with TRBD2. Germline V CDR1 and CDR2: MGHDK, SYGVNS. CDR3 length: 15 residues. The CDR3 loop reads CAGSRGGGATDTQYF. The CDR3 DNA reads TGTGCCGGCAGCCGCGGCGGGGGGGCAACAGATACGCAGTATTTT.

V is TRBV30 and J is TRBJ1-3; D is unclear. The germline gives CDR1 GTSNPN, CDR2 SVGIG (reference sequence). The germline V and J ends were trimmed by 5 bases and 3 bases, with 14 bases remaining between them. CDR3 length equals 14 residues. The CDR3 region is CAWSTGKGGNTIYF. For the CDR3, the DNA is TGTGCCTGGTCGACGGGGAAGGGTGGAAACACCATATATTTT.

The rearrangement links TRBV5-1 to TRBJ2-5; D gene unclear. V was cut by 5 bases and J by 11 bases, with 19 bases left in between. CDR1 and CDR2 (germline): SGHRS, YFSETQ. This CDR3 is built from 13 residues. CDR3 in DNA: TGCGCCAGCAGTTACCCCTCTTTAGGAGAGCAGTACTTC. Its translation is CASSYPSLGEQYF.

The rearrangement uses TRBV6-5 and TRBJ2-7; TRBD1 matches at 8 bases. V lost 6 bases to trimming and J lost 7 bases; unmatched junction nucleotides: 8. Germline V lookup: CDR1 MNHEY, CDR2 SVGAGI. The CDR3 spans 13 residues. For the CDR3, the DNA is TGTGCCAGCAGCACCCCAGGGGGCGCTGAGCAGTACTTC. Its protein is CASSTPGGAEQYF.

The chain couples TRBV4-3 to TRBJ1-5; D is ambiguous. Germline assignment: CDR1 LGHNA and CDR2 YSLEER. The V end was cut by 3 bases, the J end by 4 bases, with 13 bases between. The length of the CDR3 is 15 residues. The CDR3 nucleotides are TGCGCCAGCAGCCAGGGCCGTGTGTCAAATCAGCCCCAGCATTTT. This gives the protein CASSQGRVSNQPQHF.

V usage is TRBV4-1 and J usage is TRBJ1-1; unclear D gene. V lost 0 bases to trimming and J lost 12 bases, with 11 bases between them. The CDR3 is made up of 12 amino acids. Per germline, CDR1 MGHRA and CDR2 YSYEKL. The CDR3 loop is CASSQESTRSFF. The CDR3 DNA reads as TGCGCCAGCAGCCAAGAATCTACTCGGTCTTTCTTT.

This chain links TRBV30 with TRBJ1-1; the D gene is possibly TRBD1 (5 bases). V lost 5 bases and J 10 bases, leaving 14 bases between the germline ends. Germline V gives CDR1 GTSNPN, CDR2 SVGIG (reference sequence). This CDR3 has 11 amino acids. CDR3 residues: CAWSVGRGAFF. The CDR3 nucleotides are TGTGCCTGGTCTGTCGGGAGGGGAGCTTTCTTT. Full variable domain (missing parts from reference TRBV30 and TRBJ1-1): SQTIHQWPATLVQPVGSPLSLECTVEGTSNPNLYWYRQAAGRGLQLLFYSVGIGQISSEVPQNLSASRPQDRQFILSSKKLLLSDSGFYLCAWSVGRGAFFGQGTRLTVV.

This clone occurred a few times. The genes are TRBV27 and TRBJ1-5; 7 bases are a match to TRBD1. Germline V gene lookup returns CDR1 MNHEY and CDR2 SMNVEV (reference sequence). The trim removed 6 bases at V and 2 bases at J, leaving 4 bases unmatched. The CDR3 is made up of 14 amino acids. The DNA for the CDR3 is TGTGCCAGCAGACAAACAGGGGGCAATCAGCCCCAGCATTTT. Translated, it gives CASRQTGGNQPQHF.